Shown below are 6 T cell receptor beta chains from a single sample sequenced in a study of response to subunit inactivated influenza vaccine (dated by TCRdb to 2017 to 2018). Libraries were constructed by RT-PCR. The instrument given in TCRdb is Illumina HiSeq 2500. The raw public data were reprocessed by TCRdb itself: fastp quality trimming at Q25, MiXCR clonotype calling, in-frame beta chains only. Identical CDR3 protein sequences are pooled into one entry, listed with their most common genes and DNA. Present in this sample are around 710,000 distinct CDR3 sequences, 14% of which were seen just once. The top ten clones comprise roughly 6.4% of the sample. Here the sequenced sample was PBMCs from blood, taken 14 to 15 days before vaccination. These TCRs come from a man aged 50 to 60 who received an inactivated influenza vaccine. Donor details come from another sample of the same person, matched by shared clones.

Only a few counts were recorded for this clonotype. The genes are TRBV7-2 and TRBJ2-7; 10 bases are shared with TRBD2. The CDR3 totals 16 residues. CDR1 is SGHTA, CDR2 FQGNSA, per germline. Trimming removed 2 bases from V and 5 bases from J; junction bases left unmatched: 9. The CDR3 DNA sequence: TGTGCCAGCAGCTTACTGAGCGGGAGGGCCTCTGACGAGCAGTACTTC. Translating gives CASSLLSGRASDEQYF.

In its sample, this clonotype was seen many times. The CDR3 nucleotides are TGTGCCAGCAGCTTAAGGTCGGGGAATCAGCCCCAGCATTTT. It yields the protein CASSLRSGNQPQHF. V usage is TRBV7-2 and J usage is TRBJ1-5; D remains unclear. This CDR3 comprises 14 residues. Looked up from germline, CDR1 is SGHTA and CDR2 is FQGNSA. V lost 2 bases and J lost 4, with 9 bases in between.

Only a few counts were recorded for this clonotype. The chain joins TRBV12-3 or TRBV12-4 to TRBJ2-7; D unresolved. The ends were cut back, 6 bases at V and 0 bases at J, with 9 bases in the middle. The CDR3 totals 13 residues. The CDR3 reads CASRKTSSYEQYF. The CDR3 bases are TGTGCCAGCAGAAAAACAAGCTCCTACGAGCAGTACTTC.

The chain employs TRBV4-1 and TRBJ2-5; D possibly corresponds to TRBD1 (5 bases). CDR3 length: 15 residues. Germline loops: CDR1 MGHRA, CDR2 YSYEKL. V shed 1 base and J shed 5 bases, with 14 bases lying between them. The CDR3 protein is CASSQVVGRLETQYF. Here the CDR3 DNA reads TGCGCCAGCAGCCAAGTAGTGGGGCGCCTCGAGACCCAGTACTTC.

The rearrangement joins TRBV29-1 to TRBJ1-1, with D possibly matching TRBD1 (5 bases). The CDR3 is 14 residues long. Trimming took 4 bases from V and 5 from J, leaving 17 bases between them. Germline-derived CDR1 and CDR2 are SQVTM and ANQGSEA. This CDR3 is CSVVGLLGGTEAFF. The CDR3 DNA reads as TGCAGCGTTGTAGGTCTCCTCGGGGGAACTGAAGCTTTCTTT. Full variable domain (outside the CDR3, taken from reference TRBV29-1 and TRBJ1-1): SAVISQKPSRDICQRGTSLTIQCQVDSQVTMMFWYRQQPGQSLTLIATANQGSEATYESGFVIDKFPISRPNLTFSTLTVSNMSPEDSSIYLCSVVGLLGGTEAFFGQGTRLTVV.

This clonotype has a handful of counts. Here the CDR3 DNA reads TGTGCCAGCAAGAGGGCGTCTGCGGGAGGGCCCTACGAGCAGTACTTC. This encodes CASKRASAGGPYEQYF. This chain connects TRBV6-1 to TRBJ2-7, with 9 bases matching TRBD2. V lost 7 bases and J lost 2; bases outside the gene matches: 12. CDR1 is MNHNS and CDR2 is SASEGT in the germline V gene. This CDR3 comprises 16 residues.